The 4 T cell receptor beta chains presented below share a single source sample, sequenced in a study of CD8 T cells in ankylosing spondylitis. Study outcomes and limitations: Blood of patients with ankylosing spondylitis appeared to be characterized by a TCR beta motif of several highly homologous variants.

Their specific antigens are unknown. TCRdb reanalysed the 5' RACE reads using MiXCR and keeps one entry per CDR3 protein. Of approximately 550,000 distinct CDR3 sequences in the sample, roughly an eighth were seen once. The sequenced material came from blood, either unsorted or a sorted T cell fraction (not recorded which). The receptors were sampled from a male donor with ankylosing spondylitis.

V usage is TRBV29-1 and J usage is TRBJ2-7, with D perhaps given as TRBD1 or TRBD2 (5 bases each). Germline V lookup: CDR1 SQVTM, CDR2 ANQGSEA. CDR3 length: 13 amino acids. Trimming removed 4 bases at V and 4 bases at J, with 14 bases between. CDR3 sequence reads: CSVARAGGYEQYF. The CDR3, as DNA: TGCAGCGTTGCTAGGGCTGGGGGATACGAGCAGTACTTC.

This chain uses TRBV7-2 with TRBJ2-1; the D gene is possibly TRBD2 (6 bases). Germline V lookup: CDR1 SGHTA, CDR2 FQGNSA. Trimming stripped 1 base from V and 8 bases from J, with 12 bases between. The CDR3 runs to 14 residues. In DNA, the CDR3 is TGTGCCAGCAGCTTAGTCGCGGGGCGGGATGAGCAGTTCTTC. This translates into CASSLVAGRDEQFF.

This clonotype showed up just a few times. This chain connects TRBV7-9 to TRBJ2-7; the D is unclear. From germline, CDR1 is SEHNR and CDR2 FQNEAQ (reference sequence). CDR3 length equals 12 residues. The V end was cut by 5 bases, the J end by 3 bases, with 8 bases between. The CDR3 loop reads CASSGWGYEQYF. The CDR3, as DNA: TGTGCCAGCAGCGGATGGGGCTACGAGCAGTACTTC.

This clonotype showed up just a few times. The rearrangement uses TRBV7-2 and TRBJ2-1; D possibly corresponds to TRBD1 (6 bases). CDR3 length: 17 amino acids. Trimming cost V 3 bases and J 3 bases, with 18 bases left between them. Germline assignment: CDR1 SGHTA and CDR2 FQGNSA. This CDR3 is CASSFSARQASYNEQFF. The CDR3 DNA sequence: TGTGCCAGCAGCTTCTCCGCCCGACAGGCAAGCTACAATGAGCAGTTCTTC.